These T cell receptor beta chains were read from a single sample in a study of OX40 agonist ivuxolimab in advanced cancers. The protocol was immunoSEQ multiplex PCR, while the TCRdb copy is restricted to in-frame clones and leaves out a portion. The sample contains about 42,000 clones, 75% to 90% of which appear only once. Sequencing used CD4+ or CD8+ T cells sorted from blood, obtained in a trial of the OX40 agonist ivuxolimab. All receptors derive from an adult with an advanced solid tumor such as melanoma, head and neck, liver or kidney cancer. CDR3s include the opening cysteine and the closing phenylalanine or tryptophan.

j_call: TRBJ2-1
cdr3_length: 20
v_call: TRBV9
cdr3_aa: CASSVGGASGRPSSYNEQFF

j_call: TRBJ2-7
cdr3_length: 20
v_call: TRBV5-5
cdr3_aa: CASSWEHRVSKTKDPYEQYF

j_call: TRBJ2-3
cdr3_length: 13
v_call: TRBV23-1
cdr3_aa: CASSQSPSHTQYF

j_call: TRBJ2-7
cdr3_length: 14
v_call: TRBV10-1
cdr3_aa: CASSAFRVSYEQYF

j_call: TRBJ2-1
cdr3_length: 11
v_call: TRBV6-6
cdr3_aa: CASSPGQVPIF

j_call: TRBJ2-7
cdr3_length: 14
v_call: TRBV29-1
cdr3_aa: CSVRSGTGLYEQYF

j_call: TRBJ1-5
cdr3_length: 15
v_call: TRBV5-8
cdr3_aa: CASSFPGAGGQPQHF

j_call: TRBJ1-1
cdr3_length: 13
v_call: TRBV7-3
cdr3_aa: CASSPQGNTEAFF

j_call: TRBJ2-5
cdr3_length: 14
v_call: TRBV4-2
cdr3_aa: CASSLTSNQETQYF

j_call: TRBJ1-4
cdr3_length: 17
v_call: TRBV5-6
cdr3_aa: CASSLAGGRLTNEKLFF

j_call: TRBJ2-4
cdr3_length: 13
v_call: TRBV18
cdr3_aa: CASSPGGSGIQYF

j_call: TRBJ2-3
cdr3_length: 13
v_call: TRBV27
cdr3_aa: CASSGTSADTQYF

j_call: TRBJ2-1
cdr3_length: 19
v_call: TRBV28
cdr3_aa: CASSLTGRRRGSSYNEQFF

j_call: TRBJ1-2
cdr3_length: 12
v_call: TRBV28
cdr3_aa: CASSVANYGYTF

j_call: TRBJ1-3
cdr3_length: 15
v_call: TRBV30
cdr3_aa: CAWSRGDSGGNTIYF

j_call: TRBJ2-2
cdr3_length: 13
v_call: TRBV11-3
cdr3_aa: CASSLSGHGELFF